Reported below is one T cell receptor (beta chain). Relative to the germline gene, one junction end is altered; a read error may explain this. This sample was included in a study of tumor and adjacent non-tumor tissue in lung cancer. The CDR3 has 12 amino acids. Germline V gene lookup returns CDR1 MNHNY and CDR2 SVGAGI (reference sequence). No cell sorting was done before RNA was extracted from the tissue. This non-tumor lung sample came from over 3 cm beyond the tumor edge. TCRbeta libraries were built with three rounds of nested PCR, modified from ARM-PCR. MiXCR, run by TCRdb on the multiplex PCR reads, gives a single entry per CDR3 protein. The table shows 80,000 to 100,000 distinct CDR3 sequences, with more than 80% occurring only once.

The TCR comes from a man in his sixties with small cell lung cancer. V and J are TRBV6-6 and TRBJ1-1; D not certain. Sequencing was carried out using distant non-tumor lung tissue. The CDR3 region is CTSYMVNTEAFF. DNA of the CDR3: TGTACCAGCTATATGGTGAACACTGAAGCTTTCTTT.